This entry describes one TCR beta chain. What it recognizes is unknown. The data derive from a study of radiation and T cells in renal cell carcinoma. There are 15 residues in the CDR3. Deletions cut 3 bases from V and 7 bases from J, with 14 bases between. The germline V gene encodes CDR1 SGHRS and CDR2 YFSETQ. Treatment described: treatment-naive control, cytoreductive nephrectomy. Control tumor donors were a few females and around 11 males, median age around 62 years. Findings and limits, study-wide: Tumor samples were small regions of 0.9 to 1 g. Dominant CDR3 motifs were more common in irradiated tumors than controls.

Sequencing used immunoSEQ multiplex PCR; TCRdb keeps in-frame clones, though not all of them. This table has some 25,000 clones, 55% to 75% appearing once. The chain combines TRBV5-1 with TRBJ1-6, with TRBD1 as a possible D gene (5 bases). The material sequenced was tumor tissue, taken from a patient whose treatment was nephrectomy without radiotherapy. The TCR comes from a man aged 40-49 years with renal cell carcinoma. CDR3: CASSSTGTPNSPLHF. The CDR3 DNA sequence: TGCGCCAGCAGCTCGACCGGGACGCCCAATTCACCCCTCCACTTT.